This is a list of T cell receptor beta chains from one sample in a study of blood T cell repertoires in COVID-19. Measured with immunoSEQ multiplex PCR; TCRdb has only the in-frame clones, and not every one. The sample holds tens of thousands of clones, roughly nine tenths seen once. Sequenced input: peripheral blood. The source of these receptors is a human donor in a cohort sampled during active COVID-19. CDR3s leave out the opening cysteine and the closing phenylalanine or tryptophan.

CDR3aa,j_gene,v_gene
ASSGGPKRNTGELF,TRBJ2-2,TRBV18
SAGGTTEAF,TRBJ1-1,TRBV20-1
ASSQDVPIQGISDTQY,TRBJ2-3,TRBV4-3
ASLADSYNEQF,TRBJ2-1,TRBV5-1
ASSFPGPGELF,TRBJ2-2,TRBV12-3/TRBV12-4
ASSQRTGTNDEQY,TRBJ2-7,TRBV7-2
ASSSSTSGRRNEQF,TRBJ2-1,TRBV7-8
ASSLTGGQGLYEQF,TRBJ2-1,TRBV5-4
ASSHGTSGNTDTQY,TRBJ2-3,TRBV7-9
ASSLRASGWKNEQF,TRBJ2-1,TRBV7-2
ASSPDISGNTIY,TRBJ1-3,TRBV18
ASSVESGSGTGELF,TRBJ2-2,TRBV9
ASSWTGQNEKLF,TRBJ1-4,TRBV18
ASSPRRTAGMNTEAF,TRBJ1-1,TRBV11-2
ASSPQGKGNTIY,TRBJ1-3,TRBV4-1
ASSYEGARSYNEQF,TRBJ2-1,TRBV7-2
ASSLKREYEQY,TRBJ2-7,TRBV7-2
ASSRGQGPNQPQH,TRBJ1-5,TRBV6-6
ASSGQGGSGNTIY,TRBJ1-3,TRBV21-1
ASSLGGPSSYNSPLH,TRBJ1-6,TRBV5-6
ASSLGTSGGPRERY,TRBJ2-5,TRBV5-1
ASSFRTGDTEAF,TRBJ1-1,TRBV7-8
ASSPRTSTLQETQY,TRBJ2-5,TRBV9
ASSPSGTRNSEQF,TRBJ2-1,TRBV4-1
ASSFEGSLSPLH,TRBJ1-6,TRBV7-9
ASSFRQLSSYEQY,TRBJ2-7,TRBV5-6
ASSSSLLNTEAF,TRBJ1-1,TRBV11-2
ASSPGTVPWEQY,TRBJ2-7,TRBV7-9
ASSPLGGDNEKLF,TRBJ1-4,TRBV3-1/TRBV3-2
ASSRSFGYT,TRBJ1-2,TRBV25-1
ASSSSSGQANQETQY,TRBJ2-5,TRBV13
ASSLALAGGLDEQF,TRBJ2-1,TRBV7-9
AIGNSYEQY,TRBJ2-7,TRBV28
ASSPTGEYEQY,TRBJ2-7,TRBV27
ASTGHLQETQY,TRBJ2-5,TRBV6-5
ASSVTGPANYGYT,TRBJ1-2,TRBV7-2
ASSATGRQETQY,TRBJ2-5,TRBV9
ASSGSGDRDNEKLF,TRBJ1-4,TRBV2
ASSIFDQGVRDFCQPQH,TRBJ1-5,TRBV19
ASSQARRDTQY,TRBJ2-3,TRBV4-2
ASSQTDRGPTNEKLF,TRBJ1-4,TRBV5-6
ASSFAGAISGNTIY,TRBJ1-3,TRBV28
ASSYLAGGGQPQH,TRBJ1-5,TRBV6-6
SALTRAPYEQY,TRBJ2-7,TRBV29-1
ASSQRGSGRSYNEQF,TRBJ2-1,TRBV3-1/TRBV3-2
ASSQTSGNYNEQF,TRBJ2-1,TRBV3-1/TRBV3-2
ASNPRGRGTYEQY,TRBJ2-7,TRBV7-2
ASSDAGTGGLQGYT,TRBJ1-2,TRBV25-1
ASKTAGTNYGYT,TRBJ1-2,TRBV5-5